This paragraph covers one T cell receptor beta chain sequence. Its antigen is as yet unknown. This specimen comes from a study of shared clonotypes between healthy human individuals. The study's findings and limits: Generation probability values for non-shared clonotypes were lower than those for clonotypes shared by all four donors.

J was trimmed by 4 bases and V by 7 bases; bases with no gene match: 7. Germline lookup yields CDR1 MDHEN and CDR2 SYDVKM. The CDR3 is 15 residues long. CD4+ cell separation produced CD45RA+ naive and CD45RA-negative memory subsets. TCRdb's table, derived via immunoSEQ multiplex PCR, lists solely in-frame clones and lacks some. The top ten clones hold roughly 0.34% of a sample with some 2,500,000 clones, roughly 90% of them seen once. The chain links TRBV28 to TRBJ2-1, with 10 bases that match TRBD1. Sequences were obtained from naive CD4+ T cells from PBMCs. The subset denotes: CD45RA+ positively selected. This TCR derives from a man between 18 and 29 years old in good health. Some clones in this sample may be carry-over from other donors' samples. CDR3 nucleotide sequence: TGTGCCAGCAAAGAAGGGACAGGGGCATACAATGAGCAGTTCTTC. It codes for CASKEGTGAYNEQFF.